Each of the 6 T cell receptor beta chains below was sequenced from the same sample in a study of vaccination effects on CD4 cells after COVID-19. Here immunoSEQ multiplex PCR was the method, and the copy in TCRdb shows in-frame clones only, minus some. The data show over 50,000 clones, with 80% to 90% seen just once and 2% to 2.5% held by the top ten. Their cognate antigens are unknown. Sequencing in the ViraFEST assay came after antigen-specific CD4+ T cells had been expanded with viral peptide pools, which were used to stimulate PBMC. Once cultured for 9 to 11 days, the cells underwent separation to obtain CD4+ T cells. The sample in question was CD4+ T cells from PBMCs cultured with HCoV-229E spike peptides, obtained before COVID-19 vaccination. These receptors originate from a human donor who received a COVID-19 vaccine.

This clone was recorded a few times. The J gene is TRBJ1-3, the V gene TRBV5-4; no clear D. CDR3 length: 14 amino acids. Germline V gene lookup returns CDR1 SGHNT and CDR2 YYREEE (reference sequence). The V gene lost 4 bases and the J gene lost 0 bases, with 8 bases spanning the gap. This CDR3 is CASSLRGSGNTIYF. CDR3 bases: TGTGCCAGCAGCCTACGCGGCTCTGGAAACACCATATATTTT.

The chain recombines TRBV9 with TRBJ2-5; no definite D call. Trimming removed 0 bases at V and 7 bases at J, with 10 bases between. CDR1 is SGDLS and CDR2 is YYNGEE in the germline V gene. CDR3 size: 13 residues. The CDR3 region is CASSVDSPGTQYF. The CDR3 nucleotides are TGTGCCAGCAGCGTAGACTCCCCCGGGACCCAGTACTTC.

The chain recombines TRBV7-3 with TRBJ2-5, with D maybe TRBD2 (5 bases). The CDR3 extends over 15 amino acids. V was shortened by 0 bases and J by 4 bases, with 12 bases between the two germline ends. Germline CDR1 is SGHTA and CDR2 is FQGTGA. The CDR3 region has the DNA TGTGCCAGCAGCTTAACCGGGATGGGGAGAGAGACCCAGTACTTC. As protein: CASSLTGMGRETQYF.

The chain employs TRBV18 and TRBJ1-2, with D hard to call. The CDR3 contains 15 residues. Germline CDR1 and CDR2: KGHSH and LQKENI. The V end lost 2 bases, the J end lost 3 bases, and 13 bases lay between the germline ends. In nucleotides, the CDR3 is TGTGCCAGCTCACCAAGAGAGGGTTTGGACTATGGCTACACCTTC. Protein: CASSPREGLDYGYTF.

The chain is built from TRBV3-1 (or the pseudogene TRBV3-2) and TRBJ2-5; 8 bases line up with TRBD2. Per germline, CDR1 LGHDT and CDR2 YNNKEL (reference sequence). Unmatched junction bases numbered 5, after V lost 6 bases and J lost 5 bases. There are 13 residues in the CDR3. This chain's CDR3 is CASRQSGGETQYF. The CDR3 bases are TGTGCCAGCAGGCAAAGCGGGGGTGAGACCCAGTACTTC.

The chain joins TRBV3-1 (or the pseudogene TRBV3-2) to TRBJ2-1, with D maybe TRBD2 (7 bases). Germline V gene data show CDR1 as LGHDT and CDR2 as YNNKEL (reference sequence). The V end was cut by 0 bases, the J end by 8 bases, with 14 bases between. This CDR3 contains 15 residues. The CDR3 sequence is CASSQEGGARDEQFF. CDR3 nucleotide sequence: TGTGCCAGCAGCCAAGAAGGGGGGGCCCGGGATGAGCAGTTCTTC.